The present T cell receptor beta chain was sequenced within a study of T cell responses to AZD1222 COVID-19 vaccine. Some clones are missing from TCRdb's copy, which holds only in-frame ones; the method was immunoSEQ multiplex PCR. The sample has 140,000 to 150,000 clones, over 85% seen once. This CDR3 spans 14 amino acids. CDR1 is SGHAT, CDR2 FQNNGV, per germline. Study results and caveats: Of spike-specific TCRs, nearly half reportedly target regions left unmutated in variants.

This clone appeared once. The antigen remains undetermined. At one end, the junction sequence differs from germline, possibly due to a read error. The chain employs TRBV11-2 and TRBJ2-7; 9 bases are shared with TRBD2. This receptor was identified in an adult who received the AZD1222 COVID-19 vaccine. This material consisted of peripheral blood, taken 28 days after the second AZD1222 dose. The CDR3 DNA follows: TGTGCCAGCAGCTTGGGACTAGCCTCCGACGAGCAGTACTTC. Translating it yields CASSLGLASDEQYF.